This record covers a single T cell receptor beta chain. Its antigen remains unidentified. From germline, CDR1 is MDHEN and CDR2 SYDVKM. The CDR3 sequence is 17 residues long. Trimming took 3 bases from V and 10 from J; bases not matched to a gene: 18. This sample is part of a study of T cell responses to AZD1222 COVID-19 vaccine. Overall study context: Timing groups of about 4 and about 12 weeks for second doses were pooled. Points from the study as a whole: Repertoires were sampled only after the peak T cell response. Nearly half of unique spike-specific TCRs reportedly avoided B.1.351 and B.1.1.7 mutated regions. Donor demographics were predominantly white British with a female majority; clonal diversity may be underestimated.

Only in-frame clones appear in the TCRdb table, and some are missing; sequencing was by immunoSEQ multiplex PCR. Of 95,000 to 150,000 clones in the sample, 80% to 90% were seen once. The sample here was peripheral blood, taken on day 0 of AZD1222 vaccination. J is TRBJ2-1 and V is TRBV28; TRBD2 matches at 7 bases. The origin of this receptor is an adult in good health. The CDR3 region has the DNA TGTGCCAGCAGTTTCCGGGACTACCGGAACCCTACGAGCGAGCAGTTCTTC. Translated, it gives CASSFRDYRNPTSEQFF.